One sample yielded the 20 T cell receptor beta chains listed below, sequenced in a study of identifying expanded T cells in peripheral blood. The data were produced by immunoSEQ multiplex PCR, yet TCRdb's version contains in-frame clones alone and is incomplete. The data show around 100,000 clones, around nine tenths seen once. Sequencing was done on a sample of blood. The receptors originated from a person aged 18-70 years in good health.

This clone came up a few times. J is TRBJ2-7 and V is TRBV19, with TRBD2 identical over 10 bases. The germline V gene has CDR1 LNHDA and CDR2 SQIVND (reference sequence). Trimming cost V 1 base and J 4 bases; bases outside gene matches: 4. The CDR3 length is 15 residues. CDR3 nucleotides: TGTGCCAGTAGTATAGGGTCTAGCGGGAGTTACGAGCAGTACTTC. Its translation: CASSIGSSGSYEQYF.

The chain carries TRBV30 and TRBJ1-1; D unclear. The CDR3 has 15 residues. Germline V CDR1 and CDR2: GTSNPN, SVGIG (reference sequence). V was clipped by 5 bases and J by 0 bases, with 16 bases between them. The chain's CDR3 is CAWGPLGVMNTEAFF. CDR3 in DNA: TGTGCCTGGGGCCCTCTGGGAGTTATGAACACTGAAGCTTTCTTT.

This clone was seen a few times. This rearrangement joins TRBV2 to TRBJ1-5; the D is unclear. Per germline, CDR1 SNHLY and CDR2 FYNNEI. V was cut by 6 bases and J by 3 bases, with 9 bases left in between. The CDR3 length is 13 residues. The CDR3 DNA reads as TGTGCCAGCAGGGTTAGCACCAATCAGCCCCAGCATTTT. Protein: CASRVSTNQPQHF.

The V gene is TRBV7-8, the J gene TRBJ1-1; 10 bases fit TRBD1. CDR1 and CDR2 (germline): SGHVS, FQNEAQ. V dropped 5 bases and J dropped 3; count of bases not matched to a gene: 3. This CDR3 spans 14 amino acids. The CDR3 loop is CASSPGTGDTEAFF. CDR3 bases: TGTGCCAGCAGCCCAGGGACAGGGGACACTGAAGCTTTCTTT. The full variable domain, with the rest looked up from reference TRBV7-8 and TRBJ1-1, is GAGVSQSPRYKVAKRGQDVALRCDPISGHVSLFWYQQALGQGPEFLTYFQNEAQLDKSGLPSDRFFAERPEGSVSTLKIQRTQQEDSAVYLCASSPGTGDTEAFFGQGTRLTVV.

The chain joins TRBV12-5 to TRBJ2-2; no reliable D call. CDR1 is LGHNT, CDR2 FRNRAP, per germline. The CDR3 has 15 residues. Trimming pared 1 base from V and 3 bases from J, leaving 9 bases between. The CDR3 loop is CASGLGAADTGELFF. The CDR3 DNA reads TGTGCTAGTGGTTTGGGGGCCGCTGACACCGGGGAGCTGTTTTTT.

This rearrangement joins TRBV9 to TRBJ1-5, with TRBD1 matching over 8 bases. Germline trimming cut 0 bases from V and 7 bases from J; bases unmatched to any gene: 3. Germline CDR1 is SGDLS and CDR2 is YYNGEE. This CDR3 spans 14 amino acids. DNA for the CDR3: TGTGCCAGCAGCGTAGGGGCAGGGGGCCAGCCCCAGCATTTT. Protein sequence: CASSVGAGGQPQHF.

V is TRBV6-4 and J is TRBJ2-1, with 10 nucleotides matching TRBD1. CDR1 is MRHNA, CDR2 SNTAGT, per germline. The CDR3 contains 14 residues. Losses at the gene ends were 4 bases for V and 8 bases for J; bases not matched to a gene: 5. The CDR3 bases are TGTGCCAGCAGTGTGACAGGGGGCATCGATGAGCAGTTCTTC. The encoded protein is CASSVTGGIDEQFF.

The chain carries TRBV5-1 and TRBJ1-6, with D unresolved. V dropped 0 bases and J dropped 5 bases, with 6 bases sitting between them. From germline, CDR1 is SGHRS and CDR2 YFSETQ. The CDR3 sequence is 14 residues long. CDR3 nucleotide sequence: TGCGCCAGCAGCTTGGAACAGAATAATTCACCCCTCCACTTT. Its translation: CASSLEQNNSPLHF.

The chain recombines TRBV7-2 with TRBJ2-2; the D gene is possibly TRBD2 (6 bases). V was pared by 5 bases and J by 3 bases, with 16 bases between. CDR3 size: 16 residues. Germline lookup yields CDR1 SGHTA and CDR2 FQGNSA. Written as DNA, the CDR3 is TGTGCCAGCAGCACCGGGCCGGGAGCCGACACCGGGGAGCTGTTTTTT. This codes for CASSTGPGADTGELFF.

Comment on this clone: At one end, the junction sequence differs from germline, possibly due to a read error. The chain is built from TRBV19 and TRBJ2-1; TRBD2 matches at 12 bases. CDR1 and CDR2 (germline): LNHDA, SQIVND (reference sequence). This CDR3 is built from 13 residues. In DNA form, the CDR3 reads TGTGCCACTACGACTAGCGGGGGCCCCCGTGAGCTCTTC. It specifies CATTTSGGPRELF. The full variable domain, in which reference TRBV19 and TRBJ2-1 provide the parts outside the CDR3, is DGGITQSPKYLFRKEGQNVTLSCEQNLNHDAMYWYRQDPGQGLRLIYYSQIVNDFQKGDIAEGYSVSREKKESFPLTVTSAQKNPTAFYLCATTTSGGPRELFGPGTRLTVL.

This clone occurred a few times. CDR3 residues: CSARNGNTIYF. The CDR3 DNA follows: TGCAGTGCTAGAAACGGAAACACCATATATTTT. J is TRBJ1-3 and V is TRBV20-1; D is unresolved. The CDR3 is made up of 11 amino acids. The ends were cut back, 2 bases at V and 4 bases at J, with 3 bases in the middle. The germline gives CDR1 DFQATT, CDR2 SNEGSKA (reference sequence).

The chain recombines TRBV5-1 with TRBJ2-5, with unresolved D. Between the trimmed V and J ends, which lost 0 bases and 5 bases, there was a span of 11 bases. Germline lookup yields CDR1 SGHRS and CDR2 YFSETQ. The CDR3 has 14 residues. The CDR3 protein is CASSLGVSPETQYF. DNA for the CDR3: TGCGCCAGCAGCTTGGGGGTTAGCCCGGAGACCCAGTACTTC.

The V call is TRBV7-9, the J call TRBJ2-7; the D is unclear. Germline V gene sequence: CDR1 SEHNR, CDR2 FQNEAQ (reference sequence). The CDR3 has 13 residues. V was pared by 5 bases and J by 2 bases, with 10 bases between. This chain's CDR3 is CASSHGYAYEQYF. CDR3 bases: TGTGCCAGCAGCCACGGATATGCCTACGAGCAGTACTTC.

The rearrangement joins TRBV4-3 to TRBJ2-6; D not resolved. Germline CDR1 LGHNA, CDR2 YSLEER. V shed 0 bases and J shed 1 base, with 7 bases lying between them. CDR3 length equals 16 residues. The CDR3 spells CASSQEGSSGANVLTF. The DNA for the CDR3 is TGCGCCAGCAGCCAAGAGGGCAGTTCTGGGGCCAACGTCCTGACTTTC.

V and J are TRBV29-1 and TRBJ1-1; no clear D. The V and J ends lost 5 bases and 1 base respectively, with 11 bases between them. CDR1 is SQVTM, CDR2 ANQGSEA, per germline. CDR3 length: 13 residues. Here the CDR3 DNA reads TGCAGCGTTCAGGTAGGAGAGAACACTGAAGCTTTCTTT. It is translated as CSVQVGENTEAFF.

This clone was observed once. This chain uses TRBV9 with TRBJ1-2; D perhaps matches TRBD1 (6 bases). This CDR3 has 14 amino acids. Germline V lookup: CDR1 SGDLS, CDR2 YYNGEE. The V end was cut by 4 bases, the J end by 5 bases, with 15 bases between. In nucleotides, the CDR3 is TGTGCCAGCAGCCAGGCCAGGGGTGGGTATGGCTACACCTTC. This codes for CASSQARGGYGYTF.

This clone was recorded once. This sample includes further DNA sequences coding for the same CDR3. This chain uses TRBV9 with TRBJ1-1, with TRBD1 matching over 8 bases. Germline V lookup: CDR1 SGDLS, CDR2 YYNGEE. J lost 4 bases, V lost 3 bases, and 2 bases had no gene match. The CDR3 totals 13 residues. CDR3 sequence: CASSATGGTEAFF. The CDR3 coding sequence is TGTGCCAGCAGCGCCACAGGGGGCACTGAAGCTTTCTTT.

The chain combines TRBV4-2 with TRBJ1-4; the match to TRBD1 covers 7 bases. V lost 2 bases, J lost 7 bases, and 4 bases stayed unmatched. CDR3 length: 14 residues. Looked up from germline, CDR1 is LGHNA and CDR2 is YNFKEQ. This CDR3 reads CASSQFRQGEKLFF. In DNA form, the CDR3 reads TGTGCCAGCAGCCAATTTCGACAGGGTGAAAAACTGTTTTTT.

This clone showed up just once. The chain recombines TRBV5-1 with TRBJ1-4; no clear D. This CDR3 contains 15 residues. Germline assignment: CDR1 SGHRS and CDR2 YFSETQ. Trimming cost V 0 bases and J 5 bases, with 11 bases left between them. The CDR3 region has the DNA TGCGCCAGCAGCTTGGGATCCGGAGAAAATGAAAAACTGTTTTTT. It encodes CASSLGSGENEKLFF. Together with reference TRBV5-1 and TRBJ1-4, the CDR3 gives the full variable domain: KAGVTQTPRYLIKTRGQQVTLSCSPISGHRSVSWYQQTPGQGLQFLFEYFSETQRNKGNFPGRFSGRQFSNSRSEMNVSTLELGDSALYLCASSLGSGENEKLFFGSGTQLSVL.

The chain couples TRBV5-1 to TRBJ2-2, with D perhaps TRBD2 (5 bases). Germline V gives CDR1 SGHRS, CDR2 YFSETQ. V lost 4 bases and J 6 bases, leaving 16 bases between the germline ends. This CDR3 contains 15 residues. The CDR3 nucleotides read TGCGCCAGCAGCGCTGCCGGGATCCTGTCCGGGGAGCTGTTTTTT. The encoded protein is CASSAAGILSGELFF.